What follows describes a single T cell receptor (beta chain). The antigen remains undetermined. This specimen comes from a study of cytotoxic CD8 clonotypes in ibrutinib-treated CLL. Cryopreserved PBMCs yielded roughly 2 micrograms of genomic DNA for TCR beta libraries. Findings of the study overall: Treatment left the uncommon public clonotypes either contracted or stable in frequency.

CDR1 MDHEN and CDR2 SYDVKM come from the germline V gene. CDR3 length: 14 amino acids. The V and J ends lost 6 bases and 0 bases, in that order; junction bases with no gene match: 4. Clones were read by immunoSEQ multiplex PCR, and TCRdb kept only the in-frame ones, dropping some. The data contain hundreds of thousands of clones, roughly 74% of them seen just once; the ten biggest clones take up approximately 15%. The sequence was obtained from a human donor with chronic lymphocytic leukemia. The sequencing here drew on PBMCs, taken after 24 months of ibrutinib treatment. The chain employs TRBV28 and TRBJ2-7; TRBD2 matches at 8 bases. CDR3 bases: TGTGCCAGCAGACCGGGGGGGGTCTCCTACGAGCAGTACTTC. Translated, it gives CASRPGGVSYEQYF. The full variable domain, with the rest looked up from reference TRBV28 and TRBJ2-7, is DVKVTQSSRYLVKRTGEKVFLECVQDMDHENMFWYRQDPGLGLRLIYFSYDVKMKEKGDIPEGYSVSREKKERFSLILESASTNQTSMYLCASRPGGVSYEQYFGPGTRLTVT.